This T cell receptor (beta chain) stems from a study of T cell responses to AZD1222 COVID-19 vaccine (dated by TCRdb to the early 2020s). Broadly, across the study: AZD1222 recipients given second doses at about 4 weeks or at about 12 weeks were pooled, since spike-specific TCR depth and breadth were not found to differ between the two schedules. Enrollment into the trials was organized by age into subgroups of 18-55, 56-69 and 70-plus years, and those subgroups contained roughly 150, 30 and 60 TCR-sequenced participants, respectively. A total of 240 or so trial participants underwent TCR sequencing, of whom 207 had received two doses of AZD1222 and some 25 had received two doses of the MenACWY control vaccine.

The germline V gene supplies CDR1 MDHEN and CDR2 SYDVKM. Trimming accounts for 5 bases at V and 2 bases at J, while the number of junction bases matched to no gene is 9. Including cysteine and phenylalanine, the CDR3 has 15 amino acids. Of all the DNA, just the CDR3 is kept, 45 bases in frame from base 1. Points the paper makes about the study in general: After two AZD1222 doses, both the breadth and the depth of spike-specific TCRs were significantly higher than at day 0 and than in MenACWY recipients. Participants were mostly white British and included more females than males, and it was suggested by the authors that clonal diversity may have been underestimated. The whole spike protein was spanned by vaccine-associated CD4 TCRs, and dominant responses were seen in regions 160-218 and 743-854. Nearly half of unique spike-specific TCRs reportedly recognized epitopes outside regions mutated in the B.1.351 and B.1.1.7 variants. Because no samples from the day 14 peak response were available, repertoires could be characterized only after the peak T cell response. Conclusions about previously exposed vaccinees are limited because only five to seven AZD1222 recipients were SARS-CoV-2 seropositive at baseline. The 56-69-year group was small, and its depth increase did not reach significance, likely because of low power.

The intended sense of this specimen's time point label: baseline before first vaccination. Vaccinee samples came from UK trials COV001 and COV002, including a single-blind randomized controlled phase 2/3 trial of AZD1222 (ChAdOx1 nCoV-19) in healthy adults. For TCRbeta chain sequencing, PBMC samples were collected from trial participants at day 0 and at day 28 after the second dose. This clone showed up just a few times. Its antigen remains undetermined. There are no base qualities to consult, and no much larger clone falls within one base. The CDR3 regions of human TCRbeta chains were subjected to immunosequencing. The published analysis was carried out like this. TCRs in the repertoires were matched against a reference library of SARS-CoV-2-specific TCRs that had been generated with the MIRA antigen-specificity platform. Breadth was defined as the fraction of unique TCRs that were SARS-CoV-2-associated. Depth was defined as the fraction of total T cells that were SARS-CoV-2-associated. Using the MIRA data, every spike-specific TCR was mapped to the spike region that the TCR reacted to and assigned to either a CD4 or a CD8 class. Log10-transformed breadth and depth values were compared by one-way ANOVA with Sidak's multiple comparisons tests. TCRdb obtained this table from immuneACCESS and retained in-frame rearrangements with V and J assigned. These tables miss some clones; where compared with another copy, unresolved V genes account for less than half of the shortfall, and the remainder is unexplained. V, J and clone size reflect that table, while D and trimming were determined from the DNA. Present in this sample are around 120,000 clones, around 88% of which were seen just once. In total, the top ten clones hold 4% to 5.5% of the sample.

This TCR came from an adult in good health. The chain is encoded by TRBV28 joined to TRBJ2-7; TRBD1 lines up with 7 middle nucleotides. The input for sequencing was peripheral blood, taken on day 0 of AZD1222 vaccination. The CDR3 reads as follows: CASSPTTDRAYEQYF. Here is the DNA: TGTGCCAGCAGTCCAACCACCGACAGGGCCTACGAGCAGTACTTC.